Listed below are T cell receptor beta chains from one sample, sequenced in a study of human T cells and chemical hapten exposure. Each CDR3 protein gets one entry after TCRdb re-called the RACE reads with MiXCR. Of about 110,000 distinct CDR3 sequences listed, 10% to 15% were seen once; the top ten hold around 1.7%. Sample: whole blood, taken in connection with sensitization to the hapten diphenylcyclopropenone (DPC). The origin of the receptors is a woman aged 50 to 65 with alopecia areata. Some clones in this sample may be carry-over from other donors' samples. Each CDR3 is given with its conserved first and last residue. Fields, in order: V gene, clone size, D gene, J gene, CDR3 protein, CDR3 DNA. A D gene is named only where the DNA matches it firmly. For some rows the clone size is stated as once, few or many, or as a class when expanded; others skip it.

>TRBV9|NA|TRBD2|TRBJ2-7
CASAAGLAAGSYEQYF
TGTGCCAGCGCGGCGGGACTAGCGGCCGGCTCCTACGAGCAGTACTTC
>TRBV6-5|many|TRBD1|TRBJ2-7
CASSYAGGTAYEQYF
TGTGCCAGCAGTTACGCAGGGGGCACCGCCTACGAGCAGTACTTC
>TRBV7-8|NA|TRBD1|TRBJ1-1
CASSPWTGLNTEAFF
TGTGCCAGCAGCCCGTGGACAGGGCTGAACACTGAAGCTTTCTTT
>TRBV7-6|NA|NA|TRBJ2-2
CASGTQAGTSGELFF
TGTGCCAGCGGCACCCAAGCCGGGACATCCGGGGAGCTGTTTTTT
>TRBV11-2|many|NA|TRBJ1-2
CASSWSTGYTF
TGTGCCAGCAGCTGGTCAACGGGCTACACCTTC
>TRBV18|many|NA|TRBJ2-1
CASSLGIPPYNEQFF
TGTGCCAGCTCCCTCGGAATTCCCCCCTACAATGAGCAGTTCTTC
>TRBV5-4|few|TRBD2|TRBJ2-7
CASSWGAGSLYEQYF
TGTGCCAGCAGCTGGGGAGCGGGAAGCCTCTACGAGCAGTACTTC
>TRBV7-6|NA|TRBD2|TRBJ2-1
CASSLEAGGHNEQFF
TGTGCCAGCAGCTTAGAGGCGGGGGGGCACAATGAGCAGTTCTTC
>TRBV6-5|NA|TRBD1|TRBJ1-2
CASSITAWGGGKGYGYTF
TGTGCCAGCAGCATTACCGCCTGGGGAGGGGGCAAGGGCTATGGCTACACCTTC
>TRBV3-1|NA|NA|TRBJ2-7
CASSQGEAPQYF
TGTGCCAGCAGCCAAGGAGAGGCCCCCCAGTACTTC
>TRBV28|many|TRBD1|TRBJ1-4
CASSFRGQGYEKLFF
TGTGCCAGCAGTTTCAGGGGACAGGGGTATGAAAAACTGTTTTTT
>TRBV6-5|many|TRBD2|TRBJ2-7
CASTLLAGEAEQYF
TGTGCCAGCACCCTCCTAGCGGGAGAGGCCGAGCAGTACTTC
>TRBV7-6|many|NA|TRBJ2-3
CASSLVSSSADTQYF
TGTGCCAGCAGCTTAGTCTCTTCTAGTGCAGATACGCAGTATTTT
>TRBV6-5|NA|NA|TRBJ2-3
CASTIYDTQYF
TGTGCCAGCACTATCTACGATACGCAGTATTTT
>TRBV5-5|few|NA|TRBJ2-2
CASSSGQITGELFF
TGTGCCAGCAGCTCTGGACAGATCACCGGGGAGCTGTTTTTT
>TRBV6-1|few|TRBD1|TRBJ1-4
CASGRQGLSGEKLFF
TGTGCCAGCGGGAGACAGGGCCTTTCCGGTGAAAAACTGTTTTTT
>TRBV20-1|many|NA|TRBJ1-2
CSARDVQVGYGYTF
TGCAGTGCTAGAGATGTTCAAGTGGGGTATGGCTACACCTTC
>TRBV5-1|NA|NA|TRBJ2-2
CASGEDNTGELFF
TGCGCCAGCGGGGAGGACAACACCGGGGAGCTGTTTTTT
>TRBV3-1|few|NA|TRBJ1-1
CASSQDRGADTEAFF
TGTGCCAGCAGCCAAGATCGCGGGGCGGACACTGAAGCTTTCTTT
>TRBV28|NA|TRBD2|TRBJ2-2
CASSGPIAGVAGELFF
TGTGCCAGCAGTGGCCCCATAGCGGGAGTAGCCGGGGAGCTGTTTTTT
>TRBV12-3/TRBV12-4|many|NA|TRBJ2-7
CASSGTLSYEQYF
TGTGCCAGCAGCGGGACTCTTTCCTACGAGCAGTACTTC
>TRBV7-8|many|NA|TRBJ2-4
CASSLVEDHQYF
TGTGCCAGCAGCTTAGTGGAAGACCACCAGTACTTC
>TRBV12-3/TRBV12-4|many|TRBD2|TRBJ2-3
CASTSSSGTSDTQYF
TGTGCCAGCACCTCGAGTAGCGGGACCTCAGATACGCAGTATTTT
>TRBV5-1|few|NA|TRBJ1-6
CASSLRSRQYNSPLHF
TGCGCCAGCAGCTTGAGATCCCGGCAGTATAATTCACCCCTCCACTTT
>TRBV7-8|few|TRBD1|TRBJ1-4
CASSHNIIPTGLSEKLFF
TGTGCCAGCAGCCACAACATCATCCCGACAGGGTTGTCGGAAAAACTGTTTTTT
>TRBV29-1|NA|TRBD1|TRBJ1-1
CSTRTGNTEAFF
TGCAGCACCCGGACAGGGAACACTGAAGCTTTCTTT
>TRBV29-1|few|NA|TRBJ2-1
CSVEAASEQFF
TGCAGCGTTGAGGCGGCTTCTGAGCAGTTCTTC
>TRBV18|NA|NA|TRBJ1-6
CASSPAGDSPLHF
TGTGCCAGCTCACCGGCCGGGGATTCACCCCTCCACTTT
>TRBV10-3|many|NA|TRBJ1-2
CAISFRLTGLNYGYTF
TGTGCCATCAGCTTTCGTCTTACAGGGCTGAACTATGGCTACACCTTC
>TRBV7-2|NA|NA|TRBJ2-3
CASSFLRADTQYF
TGTGCCAGCAGCTTTCTTAGGGCAGATACGCAGTATTTT
>TRBV19|NA|TRBD2|TRBJ2-1
CASSARRAGRPYNEQFF
TGTGCCAGTAGTGCACGGAGAGCGGGAAGACCCTACAATGAGCAGTTCTTC